Shown below are 2 T cell receptor beta chains from a single sample sequenced in a study of blood T cell repertoires in COVID-19. Assay used: immunoSEQ multiplex PCR; TCRdb lists only in-frame clones, some missing. This table holds fewer than 55,000 clones, about 81% found once. Sequencing was done on a sample of peripheral blood. These receptors originate from a man aged 50 to 60 with acute or convalescent COVID-19.

The V call is TRBV28, the J call TRBJ2-7; 8 nucleotides line up with TRBD1. The germline gives CDR1 MDHEN, CDR2 SYDVKM. The V segment lost 11 bases and the J segment 5 bases; nucleotides outside the gene matches: 11. CDR3 length: 13 amino acids. DNA for the CDR3: TGTGCCGGTCGGGGCAGGGGGCTCCACGAGCAGTACTTC. Encoded protein: CAGRGRGLHEQYF. The full variable domain, completed using reference TRBV28 and TRBJ2-7, is DVKVTQSSRYLVKRTGEKVFLECVQDMDHENMFWYRQDPGLGLRLIYFSYDVKMKEKGDIPEGYSVSREKKERFSLILESASTNQTSMYLCAGRGRGLHEQYFGPGTRLTVT.

This sequence joins TRBV10-2 and TRBJ1-5; 7 nucleotides align to TRBD1. Germline assignment: CDR1 WSHSY and CDR2 SAAADI. This CDR3 region has 13 residues. With 3 bases clipped from V and 5 bases from J, the junction kept 1 base outside the gene matches. The CDR3 DNA follows: TGCGCCAGCAGTGAAGGGGGCTATCAGCCCCAGCATTTT. Encoded protein: CASSEGGYQPQHF.